This T cell receptor beta chain came from a study of shared clonotypes between healthy human individuals. Study results and limitations: Limited genetic and exposure-history diversity came from having few donors. When compared with the clonotypes that were shared by all four sorted-subset donors, the non-shared clonotypes turned out to have lower generation probabilities.

Generated by immunoSEQ multiplex PCR, the TCRdb table keeps only in-frame clones and is missing some. The profile shows 2 million or so clones, approximately 94% of them singletons. Comment on this clone: The antigen is not known.

The CDR3 is 16 amino acids. V was pared by 6 bases and J by 4 bases, with 10 bases of the junction left unmatched. The germline gives CDR1 MDHEN, CDR2 SYDVKM. Positive CCR7 selection of CD45RO-negative cells yielded the naive CD8 cells, and terminally differentiated effector memory CD45RA+ cells were excluded. This chain uses TRBV28 with TRBJ1-5; 9 nucleotides align to TRBD1. The sample was naive CD8+ T cells sorted from blood. The source of this sequence is a man younger than 30 in good health. This CDR3 is CASRPKTGTGNQPQHF. CDR3 nucleotide sequence: TGTGCCAGCAGGCCCAAAACCGGGACAGGGAATCAGCCCCAGCATTTT.